Presented here are 20 T cell receptor beta chains from one specimen sequenced in a study of T cell changes during pregnancy in multiple sclerosis. TCRdb's table, derived via immunoSEQ multiplex PCR, lists solely in-frame clones and lacks some. The sample holds tens of thousands of clones, roughly 90% seen once. This specimen was peripheral blood, taken before pregnancy. The receptors shown here come from a female donor with multiple sclerosis, enrolled in a pregnancy study.

The chain uses TRBV7-4 and TRBJ1-3, with 10 bases fitting TRBD1. Trimming took 4 bases from V and 3 from J; bases not matched to a gene: 15. Germline lookup yields CDR1 SGHVT and CDR2 SQSDAQ. The CDR3 consists of 19 residues. The CDR3 loop is CASSSDPGTGEKRGNTIYF. CDR3 coding DNA: TGTGCCAGCAGCTCGGACCCCGGGACAGGGGAAAAACGTGGAAACACCATATATTTT.

The chain employs TRBV2 and TRBJ2-2; 7 bases fit TRBD1. The germline V gene has CDR1 SNHLY and CDR2 FYNNEI. J gave up 8 bases and V 6 bases, and 0 bases lay outside the gene matches. The length of the CDR3 is 11 residues. The CDR3 sequence: CASRDRGELFF. The CDR3 nucleotides read TGTGCCAGCAGGGACAGGGGGGAGCTGTTTTTT.

This clone was observed a handful of times. This chain uses TRBV6-4 with TRBJ2-2; possible D gene TRBD2, 5 bases. The CDR3 is 15 amino acids. Germline V lookup: CDR1 MRHNA, CDR2 SNTAGT. The ends were cut back, 0 bases at V and 5 bases at J, with 10 bases in the middle. The CDR3 sequence is CASSDSADSTGELFF. In nucleotides, the CDR3 is TGTGCCAGCAGTGACTCCGCGGACTCAACCGGGGAGCTGTTTTTT.

This rearrangement joins TRBV18 to TRBJ2-7, with 7 nucleotides matching TRBD2. The ends lost 1 base at V and 3 bases at J; junction bases unmatched: 12. The CDR3 runs to 17 residues. CDR1 and CDR2 (germline): KGHSH, LQKENI. CDR3 sequence reads: CASSPLGGSLAHYEQYF. The DNA for the CDR3 is TGTGCCAGCTCACCACTGGGGGGGAGTTTGGCCCACTACGAGCAGTACTTC.

V gene TRBV25-1 combines with J gene TRBJ2-1; maybe TRBD1 (6 bases). In germline, CDR1 is MGHDK, CDR2 SYGVNS. The V end was cut by 0 bases, the J end by 5 bases, with 11 bases between. The CDR3 loop spans 15 amino acids. The DNA of the CDR3 is TGTGCCAGCAGTGAATATAATCCAGGGGACAATGAGCAGTTCTTC. It specifies CASSEYNPGDNEQFF.

CDR3: CASSQVYGGTEAFF. CDR3 bases: TGTGCCAGCAGCCAAGTTTACGGGGGGACTGAAGCTTTCTTT. This chain connects TRBV14 to TRBJ1-1; D might be TRBD1 (5 bases). Germline CDR1 is SGHDN and CDR2 is FVKESK. The CDR3 is 14 residues long. Trimming removed 1 base at V and 5 bases at J, with 11 bases between.

J is TRBJ1-5 and V is TRBV4-1; D is perhaps TRBD1 (5 bases). The CDR3 spans 16 residues. V was cut by 3 bases and J by 3 bases, with 15 bases left in between. CDR1 and CDR2 (germline): MGHRA, YSYEKL. CDR3 sequence (DNA): TGCGCCAGCAGCCAGGACCGGGACTACACCAATCAGCCCCAGCATTTT. Its translation: CASSQDRDYTNQPQHF.

V and J are TRBV28 and TRBJ1-1; 8 nucleotides line up with TRBD1. The trim removed 3 bases at V and 6 bases at J, leaving 6 bases unmatched. CDR1 MDHEN and CDR2 SYDVKM come from the germline V gene. CDR3 length: 14 amino acids. The CDR3 loop is CASSFGQGVSEAFF. CDR3 nucleotide sequence: TGTGCCAGCAGTTTCGGACAGGGTGTCTCTGAAGCTTTCTTT.

The rearrangement joins TRBV11-2 to TRBJ2-2; possibly TRBD1 for D (6 bases). CDR1 SGHAT and CDR2 FQNNGV come from the germline V gene. This CDR3 spans 16 amino acids. The V end was cut by 3 bases, the J end by 0 bases, with 11 bases between. Written as DNA, the CDR3 is TGTGCCAGCAGCTTTGCCGGGACAACGAACACCGGGGAGCTGTTTTTT. Protein sequence: CASSFAGTTNTGELFF.

This CDR3 reads CASSLGGSNTEAFF. The CDR3 region has the DNA TGTGCCAGCAGTTTAGGAGGGTCGAACACTGAAGCTTTCTTT. This chain uses TRBV28 with TRBJ1-1; D gene uncertain. The V end was cut by 2 bases, the J end by 1 base, with 8 bases between. The CDR3 covers 14 residues. CDR1 MDHEN and CDR2 SYDVKM come from the germline V gene.

The chain combines TRBV6-6 with TRBJ1-6, with unresolved D. The CDR3 consists of 15 residues. V lost 6 bases and J 10 bases, leaving 19 bases between the germline ends. CDR1 is MNHNY and CDR2 is SVGAGI in the germline V gene (reference sequence). CDR3 in amino acids: CASSSGHPGLSPLHF. Written as DNA, the CDR3 is TGTGCCAGCAGCTCCGGCCATCCGGGTCTCTCACCCCTCCACTTT.

J is TRBJ2-7 and V is TRBV5-6; the D gene is possibly TRBD1 (5 bases). Trimming stripped 3 bases from V and 0 bases from J, with 16 bases between. CDR1 SGHDT and CDR2 YYEEEE come from the germline V gene. This CDR3 has 16 residues. CDR3 bases: TGTGCCAGCAGCTCGGCCAACCAGGGAACCTCCTACGAGCAGTACTTC. It translates to CASSSANQGTSYEQYF.

This clone was observed a single time. The chain uses TRBV11-3 and TRBJ2-7; tentatively, D is TRBD2 (5 bases). The CDR3 covers 17 residues. The V gene lost 0 bases and the J gene lost 2 bases, with 17 bases spanning the gap. The germline gives CDR1 SGHNT, CDR2 YENEEA. CDR3 amino acids: CASSLDTKGSYTYEQYF. CDR3 coding DNA: TGTGCCAGCAGCTTAGATACTAAAGGGAGTTATACCTACGAGCAGTACTTC.

The V and J genes are TRBV27 and TRBJ2-5; 8 bases are shared with TRBD2. The CDR3 has 15 amino acids. From germline, CDR1 is MNHEY and CDR2 SMNVEV (reference sequence). The ends lost 1 base at V and 5 bases at J; junction bases unmatched: 6. The CDR3 DNA follows: TGTGCCAGCAGTTTATTGGCGGGAGGTTTTGAGACCCAGTACTTC. Amino acids: CASSLLAGGFETQYF.

This chain connects TRBV27 to TRBJ1-3; no firm D call. The CDR3 spans 13 residues. Germline lookup yields CDR1 MNHEY and CDR2 SMNVEV (reference sequence). With 6 bases removed from V and 1 base from J, the gap between germline ends came to 7 bases. The CDR3 nucleotides read TGTGCCAGCAGCTCTAATTCTGGAAACACCATATATTTT. Its protein is CASSSNSGNTIYF.

This clone was observed a single time. The CDR3 DNA reads TGCGCCAGCAGCCTGGGACACTTGGGCACAGATACGCAGTATTTT. It translates to CASSLGHLGTDTQYF. The J gene is TRBJ2-3, the V gene TRBV5-1; weak D call: TRBD1 (6 bases). This CDR3 is 15 amino acids long. The V end was cut by 4 bases, the J end by 1 base, with 13 bases between. The V gene's germline CDR1 is SGHRS and CDR2 YFSETQ. The entire variable domain, with the rest obtained from reference TRBV5-1 and TRBJ2-3, is as follows: KAGVTQTPRYLIKTRGQQVTLSCSPISGHRSVSWYQQTPGQGLQFLFEYFSETQRNKGNFPGRFSGRQFSNSRSEMNVSTLELGDSALYLCASSLGHLGTDTQYFGPGTRLTVL.

The CDR3 protein is CASSETTSGGYNEQFF. The DNA of the CDR3 is TGTGCCAGCAGTGAAACGACTAGCGGGGGCTACAATGAGCAGTTCTTC. The chain uses TRBV2 and TRBJ2-1; TRBD2 agrees at 12 bases. This CDR3 comprises 16 residues. Germline trimming cut 2 bases from V and 3 bases from J; bases unmatched to any gene: 2. Germline V gives CDR1 SNHLY, CDR2 FYNNEI. Looking up the rest from reference TRBV2 and TRBJ2-1 gives the full variable domain: EPEVTQTPSHQVTQMGQEVILRCVPISNHLYFYWYRQILGQKVEFLVSFYNNEISEKSEIFDDQFSVERPDGSNFTLKIRSTKLEDSAMYFCASSETTSGGYNEQFFGPGTRLTVL.

CDR3 loop: CASSLFRAGTEAFF. The CDR3 nucleotides are TGTGCCAGCAGTTTATTCAGGGCCGGCACTGAAGCTTTCTTT. The rearrangement joins TRBV27 to TRBJ1-1, with D perhaps matching TRBD1 (5 bases). Germline V gene lookup returns CDR1 MNHEY and CDR2 SMNVEV (reference sequence). The V end lost 1 base, the J end lost 4 bases, and 10 bases lay between the germline ends. The CDR3 consists of 14 residues.

The chain recombines TRBV13 with TRBJ2-7, with D maybe TRBD2 (5 bases). Germline CDR1 is PRHDT and CDR2 is FYEKMQ (reference sequence). The CDR3 is 17 amino acids. Trimming stripped 0 bases from V and 4 bases from J, with 19 bases between. CDR3 nucleotides: TGTGCCAGCAGCTTAGGCCGTCGGGGTTTGGTATCATACGAGCAGTACTTC. Protein: CASSLGRRGLVSYEQYF.

The chain recombines TRBV7-3 with TRBJ2-2; D might be TRBD1 (5 bases). V lost 5 bases, J lost 4 bases, and 8 bases lay in between. CDR1 is SGHTA and CDR2 is FQGTGA in the germline V gene. This CDR3 region has 13 residues. The CDR3 DNA is TGTGCCAGCAGCCCGACAGCCACCGGGGAGCTGTTTTTT. This gives the protein CASSPTATGELFF.